This TCR beta chain was documented in a study of shared clonotypes between healthy human individuals. Study-wide results and caveats: The represented genetic and exposure-history diversity was limited by the small number of donors.

Data came from immunoSEQ multiplex PCR; TCRdb stores just in-frame clones and leaves some out. Found here are roughly 2.1 million clones, 93% of them singletons; the top ten hold around 1.7%. V lost 3 bases and J lost 1, with 13 bases in between. The CDR3 runs 15 residues. Germline-derived CDR1 and CDR2 are KGHSH and LQKENI. A word on this clone: Its antigen is not known.

Terminally differentiated effector memory CD45RA+ cells were excluded from the naive CD8 cells, which were CD45RO-negative and positively selected for CCR7. The J gene is TRBJ2-7, the V gene TRBV18; D may correspond to TRBD1 or TRBD2 (5 bases each). This clonotype was obtained from a man aged 18-30 years in good health. Some clones in this sample may be carry-over from other donors' samples. The specimen sequenced was naive CD8+ T cells from PBMCs. This chain's CDR3 is CASSPRGTTSYEQYF. Written as DNA, the CDR3 is TGTGCCAGCTCACCCCGGGGCACGACTTCCTACGAGCAGTACTTC.